This TCR beta chain was documented in a study of shared clonotypes between healthy human individuals (dated by TCRdb to the early 2020s). Study-wide context: A couple of women and a few men aged 18 to 49 years were included in the cohort. Libraries were prepared and TCR repertoires were sequenced by different laboratories using diverse techniques, in order to increase sequencing depth and limit assay-specific biases. Blood TCR repertoires of roughly five healthy adults were deeply sequenced to estimate repertoire size and the extent of clonotype sharing between individuals. Leukapheresis yielded between about 0.94 and 8.9 billion PBMCs per donor. For each donor, three plates each were used for CD4 naive and CD4 memory, two plates were used for CD8 naive, and one plate was used for CD8 memory. Summary of the overall study and its limitations: Larger estimated clonotype richness was generally found for naive subsets than for memory subsets. About 5% of naive CD4, around 3.6% of naive CD8, roughly 2.5% of memory CD4, and 0.35% to 0.4% of memory CD8 clonotypes were shared across several donors. Only blood was sampled, and tissue TCR repertoires likely differ from those in blood. Even with the large sequencing depth, rarefaction of the sorted-subset datasets indicated that sequencing was incomplete. Pairwise subsampling indicated that sequencing depth was expected to affect the degree of clonotype sharing among donors. The genetic and exposure-history diversity represented was limited by the small number of donors. Compared with non-shared clonotypes, the clonotypes found in all four sorted-subset donors had higher generation probabilities.

V is clipped by 6 bases and J by 3 bases, and the sequence between their germline boundaries is 12 bases long. CDR1 and CDR2, per the germline V gene, are MDHEN and SYDVKM. CDR3 length: 13 amino acids, cysteine to phenylalanine. Only the CDR3 part of the read is kept: 39 bases, read in frame from the first base. On this clone: Its antigen is not yet known. The input lacks base qualities; no much larger clone sits a single base away.

Using the deep immunoSEQ assay, multiplex PCR amplified TCR CDR3 regions from genomic DNA. Genomic DNA extracted from each cell subset was distributed evenly over all wells of several immunoSEQ 96-well plates, and each plate served as one replicate. For sorted subsets, each replicate PCR was loaded with 200 ng genomic DNA, equivalent to about 30,000 T cell genomes. Purified libraries were quantified with a Qubit 3.0 fluorometer, sized on a Bioanalyzer 2100, and re-quantified with the KAPA Library Quantification kit. Each immunoSEQ 96-well plate was sequenced on its own single-read 150-cycle Illumina NextSeq 550 flow cell. The study's processing was this. The immunoSEQ output contained only junctional sequences without quality scores, so filtering could not match that applied to full-length reads. To assign V/J genes and CDR3, sequences were annotated against IMGT germline references using PyIR, a Python wrapper for IgBLAST v1.9. Reads with weak V/J assignments (E-value above 1e-6), missing CDR3, stop codons, out-of-frame junctions, or ambiguous translated residues were removed. V3J clonotypes were defined as sequences sharing the same inferred V gene, J gene, and CDR3 amino acid sequence. Percentage overlap between repertoires was computed as shared unique clonotypes divided by the size of the smaller repertoire. Repertoire richness was assessed with RTK rarefaction, the Chao1 estimator, and Recon v2.1 estimates of unobserved clonotypes. Generation probabilities for all TCRbeta clonotypes obtained by the gDNA method from a handful of donors were computed using OLGA. This immuneACCESS table, as held by TCRdb, lists in-frame sequences with V and J called but not all clones. Of the missing ones, under half trace to an unresolved V gene in checked studies; the others have no known cause. D and trimming come from the DNA, and the V and J calls and clone size come from that table. This sample gives over 2 million clones in total; roughly 94% of them show up just once. The ten largest clones take up around 1.1% of the sample.

CD8 naive samples consisted of CD45RO-negative cells that were positively selected for CCR7, yielding a CD45RA+CCR7+ population without TemRA cells. Healthy HIV-negative adults with no recently reported acute infections or vaccinations were included as donors. Every donor was a Caucasian adult residing in Nashville, Tennessee, USA. After blood collection by leukapheresis, PBMCs were isolated using Ficoll-Histopaque density gradient centrifugation and then cryopreserved in the vapor phase of liquid nitrogen. Purity and quantity of every magnetically sorted T cell population were checked by analytical flow cytometry. Genomic DNA was isolated from each sorted fraction and quantified by UV absorbance on a Nanodrop 2000c.

The rearrangement combines TRBV28 with TRBJ2-7; the D segment could be TRBD1, given 5 matching bases. This TCR was sampled from a man aged 18 to 29 in good health. Input material: naive CD8+ T cells sorted from blood. This specimen's cell subset or site label, per the study, means: CD45RA+CCR7+. This receptor has the CDR3 CASRGQLHYEQYF. The nucleotide sequence is given as TGTGCCAGCAGGGGGCAGCTACACTACGAGCAGTACTTC. The reference TRBV28 and TRBJ2-7 proteins fill in what lies around the CDR3, so the full variable domain reads DVKVTQSSRYLVKRTGEKVFLECVQDMDHENMFWYRQDPGLGLRLIYFSYDVKMKEKGDIPEGYSVSREKKERFSLILESASTNQTSMYLCASRGQLHYEQYFGPGTRLTVT.